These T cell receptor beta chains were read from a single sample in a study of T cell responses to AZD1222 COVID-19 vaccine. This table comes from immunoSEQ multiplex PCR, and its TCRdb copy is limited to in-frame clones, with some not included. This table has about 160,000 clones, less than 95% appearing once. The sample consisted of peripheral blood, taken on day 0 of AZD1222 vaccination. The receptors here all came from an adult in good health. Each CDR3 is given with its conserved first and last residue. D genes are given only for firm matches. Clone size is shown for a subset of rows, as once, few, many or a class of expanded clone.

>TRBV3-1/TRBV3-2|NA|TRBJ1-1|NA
CASSRDANTEAFF
TGTGCCAGCAGCCGAGACGCGAACACTGAAGCTTTCTTT
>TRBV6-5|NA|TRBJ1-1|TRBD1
CASSYLSGTANTEAFF
TGTGCCAGCAGTTACTTATCCGGGACAGCTAACACTGAAGCTTTCTTT
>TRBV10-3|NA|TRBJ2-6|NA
CAISAGGGGAGANVLTF
TGTGCCATCAGTGCAGGGGGAGGGGGCGCTGGGGCCAACGTCCTGACTTTC
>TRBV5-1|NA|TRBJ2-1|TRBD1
CASSFEPGQGLREQFF
TGCGCCAGCAGCTTCGAACCGGGACAGGGCTTGCGTGAGCAGTTCTTC
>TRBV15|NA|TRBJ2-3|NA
CATSRDWAGSRDTQYF
TGTGCCACCAGCAGAGATTGGGCGGGAAGTAGAGATACGCAGTATTTT
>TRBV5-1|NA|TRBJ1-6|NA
CASSASGNSPLHF
TGCGCCAGCAGCGCCTCAGGGAACTCACCCCTCCACTTT
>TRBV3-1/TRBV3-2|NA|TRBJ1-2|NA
CASSSNKGGEGYTF
TGTGCCAGCAGCTCAAACAAGGGGGGAGAGGGCTACACCTTC
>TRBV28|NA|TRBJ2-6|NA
CASSFNKWSSGANVLTF
TGTGCCAGCAGTTTCAATAAATGGAGCTCTGGGGCCAACGTCCTGACTTTC
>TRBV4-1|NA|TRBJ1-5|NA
CASSQGTNQPQHF
TGCGCCAGCAGCCAAGGGACCAATCAGCCCCAGCATTTT
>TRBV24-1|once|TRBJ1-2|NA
CATSDFSSNYGYTF
TGTGCCACCAGTGATTTCAGCTCGAACTATGGCTACACCTTC
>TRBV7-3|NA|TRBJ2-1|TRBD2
CASSLGASGSSSDNEQFF
TGTGCCAGCAGCTTAGGGGCTAGCGGGAGTAGTTCAGACAATGAGCAGTTCTTC
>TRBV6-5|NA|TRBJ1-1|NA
CASTTGQVNTEAFF
TGTGCCAGCACCACGGGGCAGGTAAACACTGAAGCTTTCTTT
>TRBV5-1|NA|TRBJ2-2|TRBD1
CASSQEPQGAGTGELFF
TGCGCCAGCAGCCAAGAACCCCAGGGGGCAGGGACCGGGGAGCTGTTTTTT
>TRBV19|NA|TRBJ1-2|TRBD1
CASSHLDRVDYTF
TGTGCCAGTAGCCACCTGGACAGGGTGGACTACACCTTC
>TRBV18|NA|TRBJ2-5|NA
CASSPTGGPGQETQYF
TGTGCCAGCTCACCGACGGGGGGCCCAGGCCAAGAGACCCAGTACTTC
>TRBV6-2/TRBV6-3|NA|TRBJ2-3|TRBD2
CASSRTSGRAEGADTQYF
TGTGCCAGCAGTCGTACTAGCGGGAGGGCCGAAGGTGCAGATACGCAGTATTTT
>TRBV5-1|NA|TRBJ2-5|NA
CASSPNDETQYF
TGCGCCAGCAGCCCTAATGACGAGACCCAGTACTTC
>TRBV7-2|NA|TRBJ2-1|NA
CASSLSSRDEQFF
TGTGCCAGCAGCTTATCATCCAGGGATGAGCAGTTCTTC
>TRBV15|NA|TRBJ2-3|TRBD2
CATSGGLVATDTQYF
TGTGCCACCAGCGGAGGACTAGTCGCCACAGATACGCAGTATTTT
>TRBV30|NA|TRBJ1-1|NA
CAWSGDTEAFF
TGTGCCTGGAGCGGGGACACTGAAGCTTTCTTT
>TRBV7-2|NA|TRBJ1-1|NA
CASSLVFFGRNTEAFF
TGTGCCAGCAGCTTAGTCTTTTTCGGGCGGAACACTGAAGCTTTCTTT
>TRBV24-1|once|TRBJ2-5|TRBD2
CATSDPGTSGLNHQETQYF
TGTGCCACCAGTGATCCCGGGACTAGCGGGTTAAACCACCAAGAGACCCAGTACTTC
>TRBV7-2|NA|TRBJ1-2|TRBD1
CASSSQGQGYGYTF
TGTGCCAGCAGCTCGCAAGGACAGGGCTATGGCTACACCTTC
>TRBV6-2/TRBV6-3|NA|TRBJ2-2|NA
CASSYSGGYTGELFF
TGTGCCAGCAGTTACTCGGGGGGCTACACCGGGGAGCTGTTTTTT
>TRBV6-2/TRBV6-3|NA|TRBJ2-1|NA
CASSSPGSGRYNEQFF
TGTGCCAGCAGTTCCCCGGGGAGCGGGCGCTACAATGAGCAGTTCTTC
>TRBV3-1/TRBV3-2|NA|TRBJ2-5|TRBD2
CASSLVSGARYQETQYF
TGTGCCAGCAGCCTCGTCAGCGGGGCCAGGTACCAAGAGACCCAGTACTTC
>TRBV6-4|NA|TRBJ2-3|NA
CASSEFPEEGSIDTQYF
TGTGCCAGCAGTGAATTCCCCGAGGAGGGGTCAATCGATACGCAGTATTTT
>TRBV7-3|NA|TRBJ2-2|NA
CASSLFSNTGELFF
TGTGCCAGCAGCTTATTCTCCAACACCGGGGAGCTGTTTTTT
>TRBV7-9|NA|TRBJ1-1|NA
CASSLDVAYTEAFF
TGTGCCAGCAGCTTAGATGTAGCGTACACTGAAGCTTTCTTT
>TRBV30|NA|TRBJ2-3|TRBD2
CAWTSGIGTDTQYF
TGTGCCTGGACGAGCGGGATAGGGACAGATACGCAGTATTTT
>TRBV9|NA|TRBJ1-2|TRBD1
CASSGRTGSYYGYTF
TGTGCCAGCAGCGGGAGGACAGGGTCCTACTATGGCTACACCTTC
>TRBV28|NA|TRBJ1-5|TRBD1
CASSLVAGGYNQPQHF
TGTGCCAGCAGCTTAGTGGCAGGGGGTTACAATCAGCCCCAGCATTTT
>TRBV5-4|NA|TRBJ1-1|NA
CASSLADLGGKTEAFF
TGTGCCAGCAGCTTGGCGGATCTCGGGGGCAAGACTGAAGCTTTCTTT
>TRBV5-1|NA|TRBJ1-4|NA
CASSLEGGNEKLFF
TGCGCCAGCAGCTTGGAAGGGGGGAATGAAAAACTGTTTTTT
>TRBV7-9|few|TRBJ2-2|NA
CASSLYSATGELFF
TGTGCCAGCAGCTTATATAGCGCCACCGGGGAGCTGTTTTTT
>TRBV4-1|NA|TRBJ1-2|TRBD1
CASSRTAGGGYGYTF
TGCGCCAGCAGCCGGACGGCAGGGGGAGGGTATGGCTACACCTTC
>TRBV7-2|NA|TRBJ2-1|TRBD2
CASSLQSPILLAGYLQFF
TGTGCCAGCAGCTTGCAAAGCCCCATACTCCTAGCGGGTTACTTGCAGTTCTTC
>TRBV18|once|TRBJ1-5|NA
CASSPGENQPQHF
TGTGCCAGCTCACCAGGTGAGAATCAGCCCCAGCATTTT
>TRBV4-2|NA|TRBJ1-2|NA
CASSPQGALDYGYTF
TGTGCCAGCAGCCCCCAGGGAGCCTTGGACTATGGCTACACCTTC
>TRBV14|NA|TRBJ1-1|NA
CASSPSDMNTEAFF
TGTGCCAGCAGCCCGAGCGACATGAACACTGAAGCTTTCTTT
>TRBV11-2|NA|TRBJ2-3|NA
CASSFSGVSTDTQYF
TGTGCCAGCAGCTTTTCAGGGGTGAGCACAGATACGCAGTATTTT
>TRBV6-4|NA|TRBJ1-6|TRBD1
CASSEDRGHSPLHF
TGTGCCAGCAGTGAGGACAGGGGGCATTCACCCCTCCACTTT
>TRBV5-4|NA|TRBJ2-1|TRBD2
CASSLGGGPSDEQFF
TGTGCCAGCAGCTTGGGCGGGGGGCCTTCCGATGAGCAGTTCTTC
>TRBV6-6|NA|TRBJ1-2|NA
CASSSSGQSGYTF
TGTGCCAGCAGTTCGAGTGGACAGAGTGGCTACACCTTC
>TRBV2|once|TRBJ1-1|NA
CAIPRGGHLNTEAFF
TGTGCCATCCCAAGGGGCGGGCACCTGAACACTGAAGCTTTCTTT
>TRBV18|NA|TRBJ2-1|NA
CASSQGQVNEQFF
TGTGCCAGCTCACAGGGACAAGTCAATGAGCAGTTCTTC
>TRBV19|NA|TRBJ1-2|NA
CASSNRGVSGYTF
TGTGCCAGTAGTAATAGGGGAGTAAGCGGCTACACCTTC
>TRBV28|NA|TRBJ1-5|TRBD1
CASSLHRQGAILVNQPQHF
TGTGCCAGCAGTTTGCACCGACAGGGGGCGATTCTAGTCAATCAGCCCCAGCATTTT
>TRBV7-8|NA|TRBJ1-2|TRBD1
CASSLVDRAGGYTF
TGTGCCAGCAGCTTAGTCGACAGGGCAGGGGGCTACACCTTC
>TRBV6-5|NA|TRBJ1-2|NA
CAAELNYGYTF
TGTGCCGCTGAACTTAACTATGGCTACACCTTC
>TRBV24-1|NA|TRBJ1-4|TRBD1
CATSGAEGQGGEKLFF
TGTGCCACCAGTGGGGCGGAAGGACAGGGCGGTGAAAAACTGTTTTTT